This is a list of T cell receptor beta chains from one sample in a study of cytomegalovirus exposure and HLA in healthy donors. Profiling relied on immunoSEQ multiplex PCR, and the TCRdb table lists in-frame clones only, not all of them. The sample yields 150,000 or so clones, over 75% seen once. Source material: PBMCs. Receptors originate from a man between 18 and 35 years old in good health and CMV-seropositive. The CDR3 runs from the conserved cysteine through the conserved F or W.

J gene: TRBJ2-1
V gene: TRBV10-2
CDR3 protein: CASRQGRDREGNEQFF

J gene: TRBJ2-5
V gene: TRBV7-2
CDR3 protein: CASRSGTSGLNQETQYF

J gene: TRBJ2-1
V gene: TRBV5-8
CDR3 protein: CASSSVPSDRGYNEQFF

J gene: TRBJ2-1
V gene: TRBV12-5
CDR3 protein: CASGFGTGMAYNEQFF

J gene: TRBJ1-2
V gene: TRBV7-2
CDR3 protein: CASSLAGGVNELVVEYYGYTF

J gene: TRBJ1-2
V gene: TRBV27
CDR3 protein: CASSFGQREGYTF

J gene: TRBJ1-2
V gene: TRBV30
CDR3 protein: CAWRGGIYGYTF

J gene: TRBJ2-5
V gene: TRBV5-1
CDR3 protein: CASSNIAGAQETQYF

J gene: TRBJ1-5
V gene: TRBV27
CDR3 protein: CASSFLRARNQPQHF

J gene: TRBJ1-1
V gene: TRBV18
CDR3 protein: CASSPLQGTLLNTEAFF

J gene: TRBJ1-4
V gene: TRBV5-1
CDR3 protein: CASSRRTGTEKLFF

J gene: TRBJ1-5
V gene: TRBV27
CDR3 protein: CASRPRGGDQPQHF

J gene: TRBJ2-2
V gene: TRBV27
CDR3 protein: CASSLAPGVPGELFF

J gene: TRBJ1-1
V gene: TRBV19
CDR3 protein: CASSITGKTEAFF